This entry concerns a single TCR beta chain. No cognate antigen has been identified for it. Base qualities are not at hand, and no much larger clone is one base apart. The CDR3 holds 13 amino acids from the cysteine to the phenylalanine. Just the 39-base CDR3 DNA is kept, in frame starting at base 1. CDR1 and CDR2, per the germline V gene (reference sequence), are LNHDA and SQIVND. V and J lose 6 bases and 6 bases, and a span of 14 bases separates them. The data are from a study of blood T cell repertoires in COVID-19 (TCRdb year 2020). For context, the study as a whole: The collaborator samples originated in the United States, Italy and Spain and spanned the acute and convalescent phases of COVID-19. The samples were drawn from the first 160 participants of the ongoing ImmuneRACE study and from 1,200 or so subjects provided by 6 global collaborators. The material from the prospective study consisted of cDNA or gDNA derived from T cells, B-cell-depleted T cells, or PBMCs. Nearly every sample came with metadata listing a de-identified subject ID, COVID-19 status, age in years and sex. A freely available public database, intended as a resource for researchers studying the immune response to SARS-CoV-2, is where the repertoires were released. Where available, HLA class I and class II types were obtained from metadata supplied by the sample provider rather than from assay-based typing. The dataset comprised deeply sampled blood TCRbeta repertoires from subjects exposed to, actively infected with, or recovered from COVID-19.

Results and caveats for the whole study, not just this receptor: Clinical and demographic metadata were provided uncurated, with the amount varying by source and participant.

TCRbeta CDR3 regions were amplified from genomic DNA by means of the immunoSEQ Assay, a bias-controlled multiplex PCR. From the authors' description of their analysis: Nucleated cell counts per sample were estimated from amplification of reference gene primers within the assay. Sequence reads were collapsed and filtered to measure the absolute abundance of every unique TCRbeta CDR3 rearrangement. For each sample, productive Simpson clonality was calculated as the square root of Simpson's diversity index over productive rearrangements. Held by TCRdb, this immuneACCESS table contains in-frame sequences only and omits some clones. Under half of the omission traces to an unresolved V gene where checked; the cause of the rest is unknown. The DNA gave D and trimming, while V, J and clone size come from that table. The sample records 150,000 to 200,000 clones, roughly 86% of which are singletons. The top ten constitute roughly 2.5% of the sample.

The collaborating institutions used their own protocols to collect whole blood in K2EDTA tubes. For TCRbeta analysis, collaborator samples were shipped as frozen whole blood, as isolated PBMCs, or as DNA extracted from either sample type. The origin of this receptor is a middle-aged man with active or convalescent COVID-19. Material: peripheral blood. In this chain, TRBV19 is recombined with TRBJ1-2; the D region possibly corresponds to TRBD1 (6 bases align). The DNA sequence reads TGTGCCAGTAGCCCGTCAGGGGTTGATGGCTACACCTTC. Its protein reads: CASSPSGVDGYTF. Supplemented by the reference TRBV19 and TRBJ1-2 proteins around the CDR3, the complete variable domain is DGGITQSPKYLFRKEGQNVTLSCEQNLNHDAMYWYRQDPGQGLRLIYYSQIVNDFQKGDIAEGYSVSREKKESFPLTVTSAQKNPTAFYLCASSPSGVDGYTFGSGTRLTVV.